The clone carrying this TCR beta chain was picked up many times. Its antigen is undetermined. Germline values: CDR1 SGHAT, CDR2 FQNNGV. Trimming shortened V by 6 bases and J by 7 bases, and 15 bases separated the two germline ends. The CDR3 covers 13 residues. The data originate from a study of T cells in Graves' hyperthyroidism and ophthalmopathy. TCR beta CDR3 region amplification was performed from RNA transcripts. During a first-round RT-PCR of the TCR CDR3, the HTBI primer set was used. Using its own MiXCR run on the multiplex PCR reads, TCRdb lists one record per CDR3 protein. The sample has 200,000 or so distinct CDR3 sequences, about a sixth seen once. Notes on the study in general: Blood also carried most thyroid clonotypes expanded above 0.001.

J is TRBJ1-2 and V is TRBV11-2; D is undetermined. Sequenced input: blood. The sequence was obtained from a woman aged 45-65 years with Graves' hyperthyroidism. CDR3 bases: TGTGCCAGCAGTCAAGCCACAGTCGCTGGCTACACCTTC. It encodes CASSQATVAGYTF.